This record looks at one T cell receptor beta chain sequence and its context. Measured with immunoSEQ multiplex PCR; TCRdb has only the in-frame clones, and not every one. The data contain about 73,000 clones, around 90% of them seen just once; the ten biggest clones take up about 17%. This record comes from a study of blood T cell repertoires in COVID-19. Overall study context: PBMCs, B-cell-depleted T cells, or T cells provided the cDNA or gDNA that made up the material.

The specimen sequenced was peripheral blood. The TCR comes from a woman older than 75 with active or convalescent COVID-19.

Written as DNA, the CDR3 is TGTGCCAGCAGCCAATCCCCAGGGGCAACTAATGAAAAACTGTTTTTT. It encodes CASSQSPGATNEKLFF. The V and J genes are TRBV4-2 and TRBJ1-4, with D maybe TRBD1 (6 bases). Germline-derived CDR1 and CDR2 are LGHNA and YNFKEQ. V was shortened by 2 bases and J by 0 bases, with 10 bases between the two germline ends. The length of the CDR3 is 16 residues.